Below are 19 T cell receptor beta chains sequenced from a single sample in a study of blood T cell repertoires in COVID-19. Sequenced by immunoSEQ multiplex PCR; TCRdb stores in-frame clones only, minus some. The repertoire holds 70,000 or so clones, with approximately 80% as singletons. Sequencing was performed on peripheral blood. Receptors were obtained from an elderly man with active or convalescent COVID-19.

This chain uses TRBV3-1 (or the pseudogene TRBV3-2) with TRBJ2-7; 11 nucleotides align to TRBD2. V gave up 3 bases and J gave up 1 base; unmatched junction bases: 5. The CDR3 runs 16 residues. Germline lookup yields CDR1 LGHDT and CDR2 YNNKEL (reference sequence). This chain's CDR3 is CASSHRTSGFSYEQYF. CDR3 DNA: TGTGCCAGCAGCCATAGGACTAGCGGGTTTTCCTACGAGCAGTACTTC.

The chain is built from TRBV5-5 and TRBJ1-6, with a tentative D call TRBD1 (6 bases). CDR3 length: 14 residues. Per germline, CDR1 SGHKS and CDR2 YYEKEE (reference sequence). The V end lost 3 bases, the J end lost 9 bases, and 13 bases lay between the germline ends. CDR3 DNA: TGTGCCAGCAGCTACACAGGGTACCCTTCACCCCTCCACTTT. It codes for CASSYTGYPSPLHF.

The chain has TRBV5-1 and TRBJ1-1; 7 bases are shared with TRBD1. V lost 4 bases to trimming and J lost 4 bases; unmatched junction nucleotides: 7. The CDR3 length is 14 residues. Germline lookup yields CDR1 SGHRS and CDR2 YFSETQ. Here the CDR3 DNA reads TGCGCCAGCAGCCCCACGACAGGGTTCACTGAAGCTTTCTTT. It codes for CASSPTTGFTEAFF.

The chain uses TRBV19 and TRBJ2-1, with a weak D call TRBD2 (5 bases). Germline CDR1 is LNHDA and CDR2 is SQIVND (reference sequence). V was shortened by 1 base and J by 9 bases, with 10 bases between the two germline ends. The length of the CDR3 is 13 residues. CDR3 protein: CASSIGASGEQFF. DNA of the CDR3: TGTGCCAGTAGTATAGGGGCAAGCGGTGAGCAGTTCTTC.

This sequence joins TRBV5-4 and TRBJ1-3; 8 bases are a match to TRBD1. V trimming: 4 bases; J trimming: 4 bases; junction bases outside the gene matches: 4. Looked up from germline, CDR1 is SGHNT and CDR2 is YYREEE (reference sequence). The CDR3 covers 14 residues. The CDR3: CASSRTGLGNTIYF. CDR3 sequence (DNA): TGTGCCAGCAGCCGGACAGGGTTAGGAAACACCATATATTTT.

This clone was picked up one time. The chain couples TRBV28 to TRBJ2-3, with TRBD2 matching 11 bases. This CDR3 has 16 amino acids. V lost 3 bases to trimming and J lost 2 bases; unmatched junction nucleotides: 4. Germline assignment: CDR1 MDHEN and CDR2 SYDVKM. CDR3 coding DNA: TGTGCCAGCAGTTTTATTAGCGGGAGGGCCACAGATACGCAGTATTTT. This translates into CASSFISGRATDTQYF.

The chain links TRBV19 to TRBJ2-1; no firm D call. CDR1 LNHDA and CDR2 SQIVND come from the germline V gene (reference sequence). The V gene lost 3 bases and the J gene lost 4 bases, with 7 bases spanning the gap. This CDR3 region has 13 residues. The CDR3: CASSMRLYNEQFF. CDR3 in DNA: TGTGCCAGTAGTATGAGACTTTACAATGAGCAGTTCTTC.

The chain combines TRBV19 with TRBJ2-2; unclear D gene. Trimming cost V 1 base and J 2 bases, with 8 bases left between them. The CDR3 spans 15 residues. Germline V gene sequence: CDR1 LNHDA, CDR2 SQIVND (reference sequence). The CDR3 sequence: CASSIAQINTGELFF. The CDR3 nucleotides read TGTGCCAGTAGTATAGCCCAGATTAACACCGGGGAGCTGTTTTTT.

J is TRBJ2-2 and V is TRBV28; D is unclear. In germline, CDR1 is MDHEN, CDR2 SYDVKM. Trimming cost V 6 bases and J 5 bases, with 13 bases left between them. This CDR3 has 14 amino acids. DNA for the CDR3: TGTGCCAGCAGGCAGCCGGGTGGGACCGGGGAGCTGTTTTTT. This translates into CASRQPGGTGELFF.

The chain employs TRBV5-1 and TRBJ1-1; D gene ambiguous. V was shortened by 4 bases and J by 1 base, with 5 bases between the two germline ends. Looked up from germline, CDR1 is SGHRS and CDR2 is YFSETQ. CDR3 length: 12 residues. As DNA, the CDR3 is TGCGCCAGCAGCCGGGGGAACACTGAAGCTTTCTTT. Its translation is CASSRGNTEAFF.

V is TRBV7-9 and J is TRBJ2-6; D might be TRBD1 (5 bases). This CDR3 has 16 residues. Germline V gene sequence: CDR1 SEHNR, CDR2 FQNEAQ (reference sequence). V lost 1 base to trimming and J lost 5 bases, with 12 bases between them. The CDR3 sequence is CASSLDARAWANVLTF. CDR3 nucleotide sequence: TGTGCCAGCAGCTTAGATGCCAGGGCTTGGGCCAACGTCCTGACTTTC.

Concerning this clone itself: The sample holds other DNA sequences that translate to the same CDR3. The chain combines TRBV19 with TRBJ1-6; 10 bases map to TRBD1. The CDR3 totals 13 residues. Germline lookup yields CDR1 LNHDA and CDR2 SQIVND (reference sequence). With V trimmed by 8 bases and J by 9 bases, 4 bases remained unmatched. In DNA form, the CDR3 reads TGTGCCAGTTCCGGGACAGGGGTTTCACCCCTCCACTTT. Translation: CASSGTGVSPLHF.

The chain is built from TRBV19 and TRBJ1-1; D call uncertain. CDR1 is LNHDA, CDR2 SQIVND, per germline (reference sequence). This CDR3 region has 14 residues. V gave up 9 bases and J gave up 1 base, with 15 bases separating them. For the CDR3, the DNA is TGTGCCAGCCGAGCGTTTAGGAGGAACACTGAAGCTTTCTTT. It yields the protein CASRAFRRNTEAFF.

The rearrangement joins TRBV18 to TRBJ2-7; 10 bases are shared with TRBD1. In germline, CDR1 is KGHSH, CDR2 LQKENI. CDR3 length: 16 amino acids. The trim removed 2 bases at V and 5 bases at J, leaving 9 bases unmatched. The DNA for the CDR3 is TGTGCCAGCTCACCAAAGGCGCGACAGGGGGCCGACGAGCAGTACTTC. This codes for CASSPKARQGADEQYF.

The chain links TRBV9 to TRBJ1-6; D unresolved. Germline CDR1 is SGDLS and CDR2 is YYNGEE. The CDR3 has 13 amino acids. Trimming shortened V by 1 base and J by 8 bases, and 7 bases separated the two germline ends. The chain's CDR3 is CASSVNGDSPLHF. DNA of the CDR3: TGTGCCAGCAGCGTAAACGGAGATTCACCCCTCCACTTT.

This clone was counted only a few times. This rearrangement joins TRBV30 to TRBJ1-6, with D tentatively TRBD1 (6 bases). The CDR3 sequence is 13 residues long. Deletions cut 2 bases from V and 12 bases from J, with 14 bases between. Germline V lookup: CDR1 GTSNPN, CDR2 SVGIG (reference sequence). The CDR3 loop is CAWSPQQGLPLHF. The CDR3 nucleotides are TGTGCCTGGAGTCCTCAACAGGGATTACCCCTCCACTTT.

This chain links TRBV3-1 (or the pseudogene TRBV3-2) with TRBJ1-1; tentatively, D is TRBD1 (5 bases). Germline loops: CDR1 LGHDT, CDR2 YNNKEL (reference sequence). With 4 bases removed from V and 8 bases from J, the gap between germline ends came to 17 bases. This CDR3 is 14 amino acids long. CDR3 sequence (DNA): TGTGCCAGCAGCCCCACGCCCCAGGGTGGAGAAGCTTTCTTT. Amino acid sequence: CASSPTPQGGEAFF.

This clone was seen just once. The chain is built from TRBV19 and TRBJ1-2; D is unclear. The CDR3 has 14 residues. Per the germline V gene, CDR1 is LNHDA and CDR2 is SQIVND (reference sequence). Trimming stripped 3 bases from V and 8 bases from J, with 16 bases between. The CDR3 sequence is CASSIGGSQIGYTF. DNA for the CDR3: TGTGCCAGTAGTATCGGCGGCTCTCAGATCGGCTACACCTTC.

The chain is built from TRBV5-1 and TRBJ2-7; TRBD1 matches 8 bases. The CDR3 length is 15 residues. In germline, CDR1 is SGHRS, CDR2 YFSETQ. Trimming took 4 bases from V and 3 from J; bases not matched to a gene: 9. CDR3 sequence reads: CASSLLQGGNYEQYF. As DNA, the CDR3 is TGCGCCAGCAGCCTGCTACAGGGGGGCAACTACGAGCAGTACTTC.